A single sample gave rise to the 26 T cell receptor beta chains below, sequenced in a study of blood T cell repertoires in COVID-19 (dated by TCRdb to 2018 to 2021). The library came from the immunoSEQ multiplex PCR assay. TCRdb took this table from immuneACCESS and kept in-frame rearrangements with V and J called. Such tables lack part of the clones; where checked against another copy, unresolved V genes explain under half of the gap, and the rest is unexplained. The sample table lists some 150,000 clones, 65% to 90% of them with a count of one. Of the sample, roughly 2.9% is held by the ten largest clones. The sample comprised peripheral blood. The origin of the receptors is a man aged 50 or older with acute or convalescent COVID-19.

V is TRBV13 and J is TRBJ2-7, with a weak D call TRBD2 (6 bases). The V end lost 9 bases, the J end lost 2 bases, and 17 bases lay between the germline ends. Germline V CDR1 and CDR2: PRHDT, FYEKMQ (reference sequence). The CDR3 extends over 14 amino acids. The CDR3 DNA reads as TGTGCCAGTACCTCAGGAGGGGTTGCCTACGAGCAGTACTTC. Its protein is CASTSGGVAYEQYF. Full variable domain (missing parts from reference TRBV13 and TRBJ2-7): AAGVIQSPRHLIKEKRETATLKCYPIPRHDTVYWYQQGPGQDPQFLISFYEKMQSDKGSIPDRFSAQQFSDYHSELNMSSLELGDSALYFCASTSGGVAYEQYFGPGTRLTVT.

This chain uses TRBV18 with TRBJ2-3; 8 nucleotides align to TRBD2. The germline V gene has CDR1 KGHSH and CDR2 LQKENI. This CDR3 is built from 15 residues. Trimming at V came to 4 bases and at J to 2 bases, leaving 5 bases not matched to a gene. The CDR3 region is CASSRFGGDTDTQYF. The CDR3 DNA reads TGTGCCAGCTCACGGTTCGGGGGGGACACAGATACGCAGTATTTT.

The J gene is TRBJ1-1, the V gene TRBV28, with unresolved D. This CDR3 region has 12 residues. Germline V lookup: CDR1 MDHEN, CDR2 SYDVKM. The V gene lost 5 bases and the J gene lost 7 bases, with 11 bases spanning the gap. The CDR3 DNA sequence: TGTGCCAGCAGTCTCGGAGGGATTGAAGCTTTCTTT. Its protein is CASSLGGIEAFF.

This clone occurred once. The rearrangement uses TRBV18 and TRBJ2-3; maybe TRBD1 (7 bases). CDR3 length equals 21 residues. Looked up from germline, CDR1 is KGHSH and CDR2 is LQKENI. V was cut by 3 bases and J by 1 base, with 29 bases left in between. The CDR3 DNA follows: TGTGCCAGCTCACCCAATCGATTCGGGGGCCGCCACAGGGGCGGCACAGATACGCAGTATTTT. Protein sequence: CASSPNRFGGRHRGGTDTQYF.

The chain combines TRBV27 with TRBJ1-2; 7 bases map to TRBD1. Germline lookup yields CDR1 MNHEY and CDR2 SMNVEV (reference sequence). J gave up 8 bases and V 0 bases, and 3 bases lay outside the gene matches. The CDR3 consists of 13 residues. The CDR3 spells CASSLSGGTGYTF. The CDR3 DNA is TGTGCCAGCAGTTTATCAGGGGGCACAGGCTACACCTTC.

This clone was seen a handful of times. This rearrangement joins TRBV4-1 to TRBJ2-7, with a weak D call TRBD1 (6 bases). From germline, CDR1 is MGHRA and CDR2 YSYEKL. Trimming shortened V by 1 base and J by 1 base, and 11 bases separated the two germline ends. This CDR3 contains 15 residues. The CDR3 sequence is CASSQVTGNSYEQYF. The CDR3, as DNA: TGCGCCAGCAGCCAAGTCACAGGGAATTCCTACGAGCAGTACTTC.

V is TRBV7-9 and J is TRBJ1-1; the D gene is possibly TRBD1 (5 bases). The V gene lost 0 bases and the J gene lost 5 bases, with 7 bases spanning the gap. The CDR3 runs 13 residues. CDR1 is SEHNR, CDR2 FQNEAQ, per germline (reference sequence). The CDR3 DNA reads TGTGCCAGCAGCTTAGCTCACAGGACTGAAGCTTTCTTT. Translating it yields CASSLAHRTEAFF.

The V gene is TRBV19, the J gene TRBJ1-5, with 8 nucleotides matching TRBD1. With V trimmed by 5 bases and J by 7 bases, 4 bases remained unmatched. Looked up from germline, CDR1 is LNHDA and CDR2 is SQIVND (reference sequence). This CDR3 comprises 13 residues. CDR3 residues: CASSQGAEQPQHF. In nucleotides, the CDR3 is TGTGCCAGTAGTCAGGGGGCGGAACAGCCCCAGCATTTT.

The chain is built from TRBV28 and TRBJ2-7; D possibly corresponds to TRBD1 (6 bases). The CDR3 contains 12 residues. V lost 11 bases and J 0 bases, leaving 11 bases between the germline ends. Germline-derived CDR1 and CDR2 are MDHEN and SYDVKM. This CDR3 reads CAAQGSSYEQYF. In nucleotides, the CDR3 is TGTGCCGCTCAGGGGAGCTCCTACGAGCAGTACTTC.

The CDR3 reads CASSPLDRGTTNTGELFF. CDR3 DNA sequence: TGTGCCAGCTCACCATTGGACAGGGGAACAACGAACACCGGGGAGCTGTTTTTT. The chain is built from TRBV18 and TRBJ2-2; 9 nucleotides match TRBD1. CDR1 and CDR2 (germline): KGHSH, LQKENI. The CDR3 totals 18 residues. V was pared by 2 bases and J by 0 bases, with 7 bases of the junction left unmatched.

The sample holds a few counts of this clone. This chain joins TRBV5-5 and TRBJ2-7; 7 bases are a match to TRBD2. This CDR3 region has 14 residues. Trimming removed 4 bases from V and 2 bases from J; junction bases left unmatched: 6. The germline V gene has CDR1 SGHKS and CDR2 YYEKEE (reference sequence). CDR3: CASSQTSTTYEQYF. CDR3 sequence (DNA): TGTGCCAGCAGCCAGACTAGCACGACCTACGAGCAGTACTTC.

The CDR3 here is CASSFTGGSQETQYF. In DNA, the CDR3 is TGCGCCAGCAGCTTTACAGGGGGAAGCCAAGAGACCCAGTACTTC. V and J are TRBV5-1 and TRBJ2-5, with 8 positions matching TRBD1. This CDR3 region has 15 residues. V shed 2 bases, J shed 1 base, and the junction held 4 bases outside the gene matches. Germline CDR1 is SGHRS and CDR2 is YFSETQ.

This chain links TRBV2 with TRBJ2-3, with 10 bases lining up with TRBD2. The CDR3 extends over 17 amino acids. Germline V lookup: CDR1 SNHLY, CDR2 FYNNEI. After removal of 6 bases from V and 0 bases from J, the junction contained 9 bases not matched to a gene. CDR3 coding DNA: TGTGCCAGCAGAGGGGCCGGGACTAGCGTTAGCACAGATACGCAGTATTTT. Residues: CASRGAGTSVSTDTQYF.

The CDR3 DNA reads as TGCGCCAGCAGCTATGACCAGGGCCGGAACAATGAGCAGTTCTTC. Its translation: CASSYDQGRNNEQFF. This chain connects TRBV5-1 to TRBJ2-1, with D possibly matching TRBD1 (5 bases). From germline, CDR1 is SGHRS and CDR2 YFSETQ. This CDR3 region has 15 residues. V was shortened by 3 bases and J by 5 bases, with 15 bases between the two germline ends. The full variable domain, with the rest looked up from reference TRBV5-1 and TRBJ2-1, is KAGVTQTPRYLIKTRGQQVTLSCSPISGHRSVSWYQQTPGQGLQFLFEYFSETQRNKGNFPGRFSGRQFSNSRSEMNVSTLELGDSALYLCASSYDQGRNNEQFFGPGTRLTVL.

The chain combines TRBV19 with TRBJ1-2; a possible D gene is TRBD1 (5 bases). CDR1 and CDR2 from the germline V gene are LNHDA and SQIVND (reference sequence). Between the trimmed V and J ends, which lost 5 bases and 4 bases, there was a span of 20 bases. The CDR3 is made up of 16 amino acids. The CDR3: CASSRQQVQGSYGYTF. In DNA, the CDR3 is TGTGCCAGTAGTCGTCAACAGGTCCAGGGATCCTATGGCTACACCTTC.

J is TRBJ1-2 and V is TRBV14; 7 bases are a match to TRBD1. The V gene end was trimmed by 1 base and the J gene end by 5 bases; junction bases not matched to a gene: 7. The CDR3 spans 15 residues. The V gene's germline CDR1 is SGHDN and CDR2 FVKESK. CDR3 in DNA: TGTGCCAGCAGCCAAGGGTGGGGACAGCTATATGGCTACACCTTC. Translated, it gives CASSQGWGQLYGYTF.

This clone turned up a few times. The V call is TRBV6-2 or TRBV6-3, the J call TRBJ1-5; the D is unclear. The CDR3 covers 15 residues. Trimming removed 3 bases at V and 6 bases at J, with 15 bases between. Germline assignment: CDR1 MNHEY and CDR2 SVGEGT. CDR3 nucleotides: TGTGCCAGCAGTTATGGGGAGGAGGCCGGTCAGCCCCAGCATTTT. Amino acids: CASSYGEEAGQPQHF.

V usage is TRBV6-6 and J usage is TRBJ2-7; 11 bases fit TRBD1. This CDR3 contains 13 residues. CDR1 MNHNY and CDR2 SVGAGI come from the germline V gene (reference sequence). After removal of 7 bases from V and 3 bases from J, the junction contained 2 bases not matched to a gene. CDR3 region: CASTGTGGYEQYF. The CDR3 nucleotides read TGTGCCAGCACCGGGACAGGGGGCTACGAGCAGTACTTC.

There are a few counts of this clone. This chain joins TRBV30 and TRBJ1-1; D is unclear. The V end was cut by 1 base, the J end by 0 bases, with 3 bases between. This CDR3 spans 12 amino acids. Germline loops: CDR1 GTSNPN, CDR2 SVGIG (reference sequence). CDR3 protein: CAWSDMNTEAFF. For the CDR3, the DNA is TGTGCCTGGAGTGACATGAACACTGAAGCTTTCTTT.

This sequence joins TRBV5-5 and TRBJ2-7, with 7 bases identical to TRBD2. With 0 bases clipped from V and 2 bases from J, the junction kept 5 bases outside the gene matches. The germline V gene has CDR1 SGHKS and CDR2 YYEKEE (reference sequence). The CDR3 consists of 15 residues. CDR3 DNA sequence: TGTGCCAGCAGCTTGGGATCGAGCGGGGCCTACGAGCAGTACTTC. Residues: CASSLGSSGAYEQYF.

The rearrangement links TRBV11-3 to TRBJ2-1, with TRBD2 matching over 7 bases. This CDR3 has 15 amino acids. Trimming cost V 8 bases and J 7 bases; bases outside gene matches: 14. Looked up from germline, CDR1 is SGHNT and CDR2 is YENEEA. This CDR3 reads CASGGGPSRVNEQFF. CDR3 DNA sequence: TGTGCCAGCGGGGGGGGTCCTTCGAGGGTAAATGAGCAGTTCTTC.

The chain employs TRBV10-3 and TRBJ2-5, with 12 bases that match TRBD2. Trimming removed 2 bases from V and 4 bases from J; junction bases left unmatched: 2. Germline CDR1 reads ENHRY; CDR2 reads SYGVKD. CDR3 length equals 15 residues. CDR3 loop: CAISEPGLAGETQYF. CDR3 sequence (DNA): TGTGCCATCAGTGAGCCGGGACTAGCGGGAGAGACCCAGTACTTC.

This clone came up once. This chain connects TRBV27 to TRBJ1-5; tentative D call: TRBD1 (6 bases). The CDR3 sequence is 15 residues long. V was shortened by 3 bases and J by 3 bases, with 12 bases between the two germline ends. Germline CDR1 reads MNHEY; CDR2 reads SMNVEV (reference sequence). CDR3 region: CASSLGWGLNQPQHF. In DNA form, the CDR3 reads TGTGCCAGCAGTTTGGGGTGGGGGCTCAATCAGCCCCAGCATTTT.

The table lists this clone with many counts. The chain combines TRBV10-2 with TRBJ1-1; 7 bases are a match to TRBD1. The junction had 7 bases not matched to a gene; V was cut back by 8 bases and J by 7 bases. This CDR3 contains 12 residues. Germline CDR1 is WSHSY and CDR2 is SAAADI. The CDR3 DNA is TGCGCCAGCGCAAAGGGACAGATTGAAGCTTTCTTT. Protein product: CASAKGQIEAFF.

This rearrangement joins TRBV5-5 to TRBJ1-6; no clear D. The CDR3 runs 17 residues. Trimming left V 2 bases short and J 8 bases short, with 20 bases between. Germline CDR1 and CDR2: SGHKS and YYEKEE (reference sequence). CDR3 residues: CASSLMALILSDSPLHF. The CDR3 DNA follows: TGTGCCAGCAGCTTAATGGCTCTGATTCTGTCTGATTCACCCCTCCACTTT.

This chain uses TRBV2 with TRBJ2-7, with D possibly being TRBD1 (6 bases). V dropped 2 bases and J dropped 6 bases, with 17 bases sitting between them. Germline V gene lookup returns CDR1 SNHLY and CDR2 FYNNEI. The CDR3 has 15 residues. The CDR3 region is CASSEQTGVPSEQYF. The CDR3 DNA sequence: TGTGCCAGCAGTGAACAGACAGGTGTCCCTTCCGAGCAGTACTTC.